The present entry profiles one TCR beta chain with its context. As yet, its antigen is unknown. The sample originates from a study of blood T cells in healthy people across ages. Study as a whole: About one barcoded beta molecule per two T cells was captured by template switching. Study-level points and caveats: Expanded clonotype shifts may have been confounded, as the donors had an unknown CMV status. Higher diversity, along with more naive CD4+ cells, distinguished long-lived donors from aged donors. Any conclusive comparison of naive versus antigen-experienced cells was prevented by using unsorted PBMCs.

The CDR3 sequence is 17 residues long. V was pared by 0 bases and J by 5 bases, with 20 bases between. Germline CDR1 and CDR2: DFQATT and SNEGSKA (reference sequence). A second PCR of about 7 to 12 cycles used a sample-barcoded 5' primer and a J-beta primer mix. One entry per CDR3 protein, called by TCRdb with MiXCR from the 5' RACE reads. This repertoire shows hundreds of thousands of distinct CDR3 sequences, roughly 44% found once; its top ten account for about 19%. The chain carries TRBV20-1 and TRBJ1-5; TRBD1 is a possible D gene (5 bases). Sequencing was done on a sample of blood. This clonotype originated in a man aged 55-75 years in good health. CDR3 sequence reads: CSARDRQRAGNDQPQHF. The CDR3, as DNA: TGCAGTGCTAGAGATAGACAAAGAGCAGGGAACGATCAGCCCCAGCATTTT.